Following are 5 T cell receptor beta chains from one sample sequenced in a study of cytomegalovirus exposure and HLA in healthy donors. Vbeta (60) and Jbeta (13) primers were used in the PCR. Profiling relied on immunoSEQ multiplex PCR, and the TCRdb table lists in-frame clones only, not all of them. The sample carries roughly 120,000 clones, around 74% recorded once. The sample consisted of PBMCs. The receptor set was obtained from a man in his forties or fifties in good health and CMV-seropositive.

The chain links TRBV15 to TRBJ2-5, with TRBD1 as a possible D gene (6 bases). Trimming left V 4 bases short and J 5 bases short, with 17 bases between. Looked up from germline, CDR1 is LNHNV and CDR2 is YYDKDF (reference sequence). CDR3 length: 15 amino acids. The CDR3 bases are TGTGCCACCAGCAAACAGGGTTCTTTTGCGGAGACCCAGTACTTC. Its translation: CATSKQGSFAETQYF.

This rearrangement joins TRBV6-5 to TRBJ1-2; D is unclear. The CDR3 runs 13 residues. CDR1 MNHEY and CDR2 SVGAGI come from the germline V gene. The V end was cut by 0 bases, the J end by 8 bases, with 10 bases between. In DNA, the CDR3 is TGTGCCAGCAGTTACTCGATGGAGGTCGGCTACACCTTC. The encoded protein is CASSYSMEVGYTF.

J is TRBJ1-3 and V is TRBV25-1; 7 bases match TRBD1. Trimming took 6 bases from V and 0 from J; bases not matched to a gene: 5. From germline, CDR1 is MGHDK and CDR2 SYGVNS. The CDR3 has 15 residues. As DNA, the CDR3 is TGTGCCAGCAGGGGAGACAGGGTCTCTGGAAACACCATATATTTT. As protein: CASRGDRVSGNTIYF.

The chain has TRBV7-6 and TRBJ2-7; 7 bases align to TRBD2. Germline V lookup: CDR1 SGHVS, CDR2 FNYEAQ. V shed 5 bases and J 3 bases; nucleotides not matched to a gene: 13. The CDR3 totals 16 residues. This CDR3 is CASSDILAGARYEQYF. In DNA, the CDR3 is TGTGCCAGCAGCGATATATTAGCGGGTGCCCGCTACGAGCAGTACTTC.

This clone was observed once. The genes are TRBV6-5 and TRBJ1-2; TRBD1 agrees at 8 bases. The germline gives CDR1 MNHEY, CDR2 SVGAGI. The CDR3 runs to 15 residues. The trim removed 6 bases at V and 7 bases at J, leaving 13 bases unmatched. Written as DNA, the CDR3 is TGTGCCAGCAGAGGACAGGGAGTGATGTCGTCTGGCTACACCTTC. Translated: CASRGQGVMSSGYTF.